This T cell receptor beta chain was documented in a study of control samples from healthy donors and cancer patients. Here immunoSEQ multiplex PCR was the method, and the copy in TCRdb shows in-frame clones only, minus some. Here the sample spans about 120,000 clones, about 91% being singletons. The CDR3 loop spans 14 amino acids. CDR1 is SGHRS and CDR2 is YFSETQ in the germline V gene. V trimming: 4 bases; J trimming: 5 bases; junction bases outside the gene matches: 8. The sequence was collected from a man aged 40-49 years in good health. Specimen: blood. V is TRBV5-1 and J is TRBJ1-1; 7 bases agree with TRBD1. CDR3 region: CASSPDDRATEAFF. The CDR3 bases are TGCGCCAGCAGCCCCGACGACAGGGCGACTGAAGCTTTCTTT.